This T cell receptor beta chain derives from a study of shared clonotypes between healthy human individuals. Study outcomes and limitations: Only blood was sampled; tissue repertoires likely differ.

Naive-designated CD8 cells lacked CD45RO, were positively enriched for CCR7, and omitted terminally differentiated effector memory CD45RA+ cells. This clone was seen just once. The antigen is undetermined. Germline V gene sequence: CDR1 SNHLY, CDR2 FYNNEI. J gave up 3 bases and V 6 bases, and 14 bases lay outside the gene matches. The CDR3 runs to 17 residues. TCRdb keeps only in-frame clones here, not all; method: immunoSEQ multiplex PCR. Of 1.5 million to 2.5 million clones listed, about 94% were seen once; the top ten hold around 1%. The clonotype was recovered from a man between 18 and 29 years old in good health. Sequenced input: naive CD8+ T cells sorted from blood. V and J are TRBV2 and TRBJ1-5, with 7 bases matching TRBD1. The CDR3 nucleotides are TGTGCCAGCAGGCCGGGGCAGGGGGGGTTTAACAATCAGCCCCAGCATTTT. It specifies CASRPGQGGFNNQPQHF.